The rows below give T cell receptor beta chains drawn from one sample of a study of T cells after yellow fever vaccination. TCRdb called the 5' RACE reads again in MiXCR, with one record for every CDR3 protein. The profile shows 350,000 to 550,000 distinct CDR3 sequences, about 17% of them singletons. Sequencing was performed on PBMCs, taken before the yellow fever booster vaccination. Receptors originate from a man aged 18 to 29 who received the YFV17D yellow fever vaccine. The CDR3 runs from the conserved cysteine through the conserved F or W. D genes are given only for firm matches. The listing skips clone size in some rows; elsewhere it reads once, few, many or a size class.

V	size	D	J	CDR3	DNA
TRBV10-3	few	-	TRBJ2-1	CAIRTQASSYNEQFF	TGTGCCATCAGAACCCAGGCGAGCTCCTACAATGAGCAGTTCTTC
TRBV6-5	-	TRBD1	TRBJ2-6	CASRDRASYGANVLTF	TGTGCCAGTCGGGACAGGGCTTCCTATGGGGCCAACGTCCTGACTTTC
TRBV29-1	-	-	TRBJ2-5	CSVGVTETQYF	TGCAGCGTTGGGGTCACGGAGACCCAGTACTTC
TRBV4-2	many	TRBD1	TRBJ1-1	CASSQLTTGVGTEAFF	TGTGCCAGCAGCCAACTAACTACAGGGGTCGGCACTGAAGCTTTCTTT
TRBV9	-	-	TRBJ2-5	CASSVDSAESQETQYF	TGTGCCAGCAGCGTTGACTCGGCTGAAAGTCAAGAGACCCAGTACTTC
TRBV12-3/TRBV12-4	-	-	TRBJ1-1	CASSDTRSEAFF	TGTGCCAGCAGTGATACCAGGTCGGAAGCTTTCTTT
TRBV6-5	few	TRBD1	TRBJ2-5	CASRVTWTGETQYF	TGTGCCAGCAGAGTTACGTGGACAGGGGAGACCCAGTACTTC
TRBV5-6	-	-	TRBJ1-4	CASSKGDGNEKLFF	TGTGCCAGCAGCAAGGGGGACGGTAATGAAAAACTGTTTTTT
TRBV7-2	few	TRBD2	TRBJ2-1	CASSHQGLAGIYRSYNEQFF	TGTGCCAGCAGCCATCAGGGACTAGCGGGAATATATCGCTCCTACAATGAGCAGTTCTTC
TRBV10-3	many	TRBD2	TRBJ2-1	CAISDPGGDNEQFF	TGTGCCATCAGTGACCCTGGGGGGGACAATGAGCAGTTCTTC